Following are 25 T cell receptor beta chains from one sample sequenced in a study of shared clonotypes between healthy human individuals. Assay: immunoSEQ multiplex PCR; the TCRdb copy retains only in-frame clones and omits some. The table records about 530,000 clones, roughly 79% of them present only once. The specimen was PBMCs. These receptors were collected from a woman between 40 and 55 years old in good health. Some clones in this sample may be carry-over from other donors' samples.

DNA of the CDR3: TGTGCCAGCAGTTCGACAACTAGCGGGAATTTCAATGAGCAGTTCTTC. The encoded protein is CASSSTTSGNFNEQFF. The rearrangement links TRBV28 to TRBJ2-1, with 10 bases identical to TRBD2. Germline CDR1 and CDR2: MDHEN and SYDVKM. J lost 6 bases, V lost 4 bases, and 9 bases had no gene match. CDR3 length: 16 amino acids.

The chain has TRBV7-7 and TRBJ2-1, with D possibly matching TRBD2 (6 bases). The V and J ends lost 5 bases and 11 bases respectively, with 13 bases between them. The CDR3 sequence is 12 residues long. Germline V gene data show CDR1 as SSHAT and CDR2 as FNYEAQ (reference sequence). CDR3 sequence: CASSQDAGKQFF. The CDR3 bases are TGTGCCAGCAGCCAAGACGCGGGAAAGCAGTTCTTC.

This clone was detected only once. This sequence joins TRBV29-1 and TRBJ2-7; D gene uncertain. The CDR3 has 13 amino acids. The V end lost 4 bases, the J end lost 0 bases, and 10 bases lay between the germline ends. CDR1 and CDR2 from the germline V gene are SQVTM and ANQGSEA. The CDR3 spells CSVGTDGSYEQYF. The CDR3 bases are TGCAGCGTTGGGACCGACGGCTCCTACGAGCAGTACTTC.

This clone was observed a single time. The V call is TRBV9, the J call TRBJ2-1; the match to TRBD2 covers 9 bases. Germline V CDR1 and CDR2: SGDLS, YYNGEE. V lost 2 bases, J lost 7 bases, and 13 bases stayed unmatched. This CDR3 spans 17 amino acids. The CDR3 is CASSVSGGLAGPNEQFF. CDR3 coding DNA: TGTGCCAGCAGCGTCTCTGGTGGGCTAGCGGGACCTAATGAGCAGTTCTTC.

This clone occurred many times. V gene TRBV4-2 combines with J gene TRBJ2-2; possibly TRBD1 for D (5 bases). CDR3 size: 15 residues. The germline V gene encodes CDR1 LGHNA and CDR2 YNFKEQ. V lost 5 bases to trimming and J lost 1 base, with 11 bases between them. CDR3 in amino acids: CASSASGQNTGELFF. CDR3 coding DNA: TGTGCCAGCAGCGCATCAGGACAGAACACCGGGGAGCTGTTTTTT.

This clone has a count of ten or more. This same CDR3 is encoded by further DNA sequences in the sample. This chain uses TRBV5-1 with TRBJ1-1, with D uncertain. Trimming left V 0 bases short and J 2 bases short, with 14 bases between. This CDR3 spans 16 amino acids. CDR1 is SGHRS, CDR2 YFSETQ, per germline. The CDR3 bases are TGCGCCAGCAGCTTGGGAATAGCGCAAGGTAACACTGAAGCTTTCTTT. Its protein product is CASSLGIAQGNTEAFF.

V gene TRBV19 combines with J gene TRBJ2-3, with 13 bases aligning to TRBD2. The CDR3 spans 19 residues. Germline V gives CDR1 LNHDA, CDR2 SQIVND (reference sequence). With V trimmed by 5 bases and J by 0 bases, 11 bases remained unmatched. As DNA, the CDR3 is TGTGCCAGTAGTCCGCCGCCGGGACTAGCGGGAAGAAGCACAGATACGCAGTATTTT. Its translation: CASSPPPGLAGRSTDTQYF.

V gene TRBV7-2 combines with J gene TRBJ2-7, with 7 bases lining up with TRBD1. The CDR3 totals 14 residues. The J segment lost 5 bases and the V segment lost 5 bases, leaving 9 bases of the junction unmatched. Germline assignment: CDR1 SGHTA and CDR2 FQGNSA. CDR3 sequence (DNA): TGTGCCAGCAGCATCGACAGGGATTACGACGAGCAGTACTTC. It specifies CASSIDRDYDEQYF.

The V and J genes are TRBV29-1 and TRBJ2-2, with 11 bases identical to TRBD1. The CDR3 is made up of 15 amino acids. The V segment lost 2 bases and the J segment 6 bases; nucleotides outside the gene matches: 5. Looked up from germline, CDR1 is SQVTM and CDR2 is ANQGSEA. This CDR3 is CSVEKGQGVPGELFF. CDR3 nucleotide sequence: TGCAGCGTTGAAAAGGGACAGGGGGTCCCCGGGGAGCTGTTTTTT.

The CDR3 coding sequence is TGTGCCAGCAGCGTTACAGACCTAGAGACCCAGTACTTC. This encodes CASSVTDLETQYF. J is TRBJ2-5 and V is TRBV9, with D hard to call. The V end was cut by 2 bases, the J end by 4 bases, with 9 bases between. The CDR3 has 13 residues. Germline V gene data show CDR1 as SGDLS and CDR2 as YYNGEE.

The chain carries TRBV7-9 and TRBJ1-5, with 11 bases identical to TRBD1. With 5 bases clipped from V and 5 bases from J, the junction kept 5 bases outside the gene matches. This CDR3 is 15 amino acids long. The germline CDR1 and CDR2 sequences are SEHNR and FQNEAQ (reference sequence). This CDR3 reads CASSRTGGADQPQHF. The CDR3 DNA is TGTGCCAGCAGCAGGACAGGGGGCGCTGATCAGCCCCAGCATTTT.

The count of this clone is one. This chain links TRBV4-1 with TRBJ2-7; either TRBD1 or TRBD2 may fit D (5 bases each). Germline CDR1 reads MGHRA; CDR2 reads YSYEKL. The V end was cut by 7 bases, the J end by 1 base, with 17 bases between. The CDR3 extends over 15 amino acids. The CDR3 DNA follows: TGCGCCAGCACCGTGGGGTGGGGGTTATCCTACGAGCAGTACTTC. Translation: CASTVGWGLSYEQYF.

The chain has TRBV9 and TRBJ2-7; 13 bases line up with TRBD2. V lost 0 bases, J lost 2 bases, and 5 bases stayed unmatched. The CDR3 contains 17 residues. Germline V CDR1 and CDR2: SGDLS, YYNGEE. CDR3 sequence: CASSVGTSGRGTYEQYF. The CDR3 coding sequence is TGTGCCAGCAGCGTAGGGACTAGCGGGAGAGGAACCTACGAGCAGTACTTC.

The count of this clone is one. The chain carries TRBV30 and TRBJ2-1, with a weak D call TRBD2 (5 bases). Looked up from germline, CDR1 is GTSNPN and CDR2 is SVGIG (reference sequence). This CDR3 is 12 amino acids long. Trimming stripped 5 bases from V and 10 bases from J, with 15 bases between. The CDR3 is CAWADLSPEQFF. The CDR3 DNA is TGTGCCTGGGCGGACTTGTCTCCCGAGCAGTTCTTC.

The chain combines TRBV6-6 with TRBJ1-4; 7 positions match TRBD1. Germline assignment: CDR1 MNHNY and CDR2 SVGAGI (reference sequence). V shed 4 bases and J 4 bases; nucleotides not matched to a gene: 6. The CDR3 has 15 residues. CDR3 nucleotides: TGTGCCAGCAGTTCCCCGAGACAGGGTAATGAAAAACTGTTTTTT. Amino acids: CASSSPRQGNEKLFF.

The chain is built from TRBV5-1 and TRBJ2-3; 11 nucleotides match TRBD2. V lost 3 bases and J lost 4; bases outside the gene matches: 7. The germline CDR1 and CDR2 sequences are SGHRS and YFSETQ. There are 16 residues in the CDR3. The CDR3 region is CASSSLTSGSADTQYF. As DNA, the CDR3 is TGCGCCAGCAGCTCTTTAACTAGCGGGAGCGCAGATACGCAGTATTTT.

The V and J genes are TRBV19 and TRBJ2-1; D may be TRBD2 (5 bases). CDR1 is LNHDA and CDR2 is SQIVND in the germline V gene (reference sequence). V was shortened by 7 bases and J by 9 bases, with 16 bases between the two germline ends. The CDR3 sequence is 13 residues long. The DNA of the CDR3 is TGTGCCAGTAACCCTGGGGTAGCGAGTGAGCAGTTCTTC. Translation gives CASNPGVASEQFF. The entire variable domain, with the rest obtained from reference TRBV19 and TRBJ2-1, is as follows: DGGITQSPKYLFRKEGQNVTLSCEQNLNHDAMYWYRQDPGQGLRLIYYSQIVNDFQKGDIAEGYSVSREKKESFPLTVTSAQKNPTAFYLCASNPGVASEQFFGPGTRLTVL.

The J gene is TRBJ1-1, the V gene TRBV10-3; the D is unclear. V was shortened by 0 bases and J by 2 bases, with 10 bases between the two germline ends. The CDR3 has 15 amino acids. Per the germline V gene, CDR1 is ENHRY and CDR2 is SYGVKD. The CDR3 spells CAISESWKGNTEAFF. The CDR3 DNA reads as TGTGCCATCAGTGAGTCCTGGAAGGGCAACACTGAAGCTTTCTTT.

CDR3 in DNA: TGTGCCAGCAGGATCCAGGGGGACTATGGCTACACCTTC. This encodes CASRIQGDYGYTF. The gene calls are TRBV28 and TRBJ1-2, with TRBD1 matching 7 bases. The V segment lost 6 bases and the J segment 3 bases; nucleotides outside the gene matches: 4. The CDR3 is made up of 13 amino acids. Germline lookup yields CDR1 MDHEN and CDR2 SYDVKM.

V is TRBV7-6 and J is TRBJ2-7, with 8 bases aligning to TRBD1. The J segment lost 4 bases and the V segment lost 0 bases, leaving 5 bases of the junction unmatched. The CDR3 loop spans 15 amino acids. Germline CDR1 reads SGHVS; CDR2 reads FNYEAQ. CDR3 bases: TGTGCCAGCAGCTTAGCACCAGGGGGCGGTTACGAGCAGTACTTC. Translation: CASSLAPGGGYEQYF.

This chain connects TRBV6-1 to TRBJ2-7; 10 nucleotides agree with TRBD1. The length of the CDR3 is 13 residues. Losses at the gene ends were 6 bases for V and 4 bases for J; bases not matched to a gene: 3. Looked up from germline, CDR1 is MNHNS and CDR2 is SASEGT. CDR3 loop: CASRGTGDYEQYF. The CDR3 region has the DNA TGTGCCAGCAGGGGGACAGGGGATTACGAGCAGTACTTC.

This clone has only a few counts. V usage is TRBV5-1 and J usage is TRBJ1-1; D not certain. CDR1 and CDR2 (germline): SGHRS, YFSETQ. V lost 2 bases to trimming and J lost 0 bases, with 5 bases between them. The CDR3 runs 13 residues. The CDR3 nucleotides read TGCGCCAGCAGCTTAGTAGTGAACACTGAAGCTTTCTTT. It is translated as CASSLVVNTEAFF.

The chain is built from TRBV11-2 and TRBJ1-3; D uncertain. Germline-derived CDR1 and CDR2 are SGHAT and FQNNGV. The CDR3 covers 14 residues. The germline V and J ends were trimmed by 2 bases and 2 bases, with 7 bases remaining between them. CDR3 in amino acids: CASSLTAAGNTIYF. In DNA form, the CDR3 reads TGTGCCAGCAGCTTAACGGCGGCTGGAAACACCATATATTTT.

This chain joins TRBV11-2 and TRBJ1-3, with D possibly matching TRBD1 (5 bases). This CDR3 has 16 amino acids. Germline V CDR1 and CDR2: SGHAT, FQNNGV. The V gene lost 1 base and the J gene lost 0 bases, with 10 bases spanning the gap. The CDR3 nucleotides are TGTGCCAGCAGCTTAGTGGGGACGGACTCTGGAAACACCATATATTTT. This sequence encodes CASSLVGTDSGNTIYF.

The chain uses TRBV4-3 and TRBJ2-3; 7 positions match TRBD2. The CDR3 spans 18 residues. The trim removed 4 bases at V and 0 bases at J, leaving 13 bases unmatched. Germline CDR1 and CDR2: LGHNA and YSLEER. The CDR3 nucleotides read TGCGCCAGCAGCCCAAGGGTCGCTAGCGGACCTAGCACAGATACGCAGTATTTT. Translation: CASSPRVASGPSTDTQYF.